These 20 T cell receptor beta chains share one sample of origin, sequenced in a study of T cell changes during pregnancy in multiple sclerosis (dated by TCRdb to about 2019). The library came from the immunoSEQ multiplex PCR assay. In TCRdb, the immuneACCESS table is reduced to in-frame sequences with V and J assigned. These tables do not hold every clone; where another copy was compared, an unresolved V gene accounts for under half, and the others remain unexplained. In this sample the table shows about 97,000 clones, more than 85% of which occur a single time. 2.5% to 4% of the sample comes from the top ten. Sequences were derived from peripheral blood, sampled in the second trimester of pregnancy. The source of these receptors is a female donor with multiple sclerosis, enrolled in a pregnancy study.

The chain combines TRBV6-6 with TRBJ1-2; D not certain. CDR3 length: 14 residues. V lost 2 bases and J 5 bases, leaving 12 bases between the germline ends. CDR1 MNHNY and CDR2 SVGAGI come from the germline V gene (reference sequence). The CDR3 region has the DNA TGTGCCAGCAGTTACGAGGGAGTCGCGTATGGCTACACCTTC. It encodes CASSYEGVAYGYTF.

The chain recombines TRBV28 with TRBJ2-7, with TRBD1 matching over 10 bases. V trimming: 5 bases; J trimming: 4 bases; junction bases outside the gene matches: 8. Looked up from germline, CDR1 is MDHEN and CDR2 is SYDVKM. This CDR3 has 15 amino acids. CDR3 sequence reads: CASSQPGQGRYEQYF. The DNA of the CDR3 is TGTGCCAGCAGTCAACCGGGACAGGGGAGGTACGAGCAGTACTTC.

V is TRBV29-1 and J is TRBJ2-1; 7 bases map to TRBD1. The V segment lost 7 bases and the J segment 10 bases; nucleotides outside the gene matches: 16. Germline V gene sequence: CDR1 SQVTM, CDR2 ANQGSEA. The CDR3 is 14 residues long. Here the CDR3 DNA reads TGCAGCGCCGACAAATCGGGACAGCTGAGGGAGCAGTTCTTC. It encodes CSADKSGQLREQFF.

The J gene is TRBJ1-2, the V gene TRBV30; no clear D gene. Germline CDR1 and CDR2: GTSNPN and SVGIG (reference sequence). CDR3 length equals 14 residues. Trimming removed 2 bases at V and 2 bases at J, with 12 bases between. The CDR3 loop is CAWSFSGRNYGYTF. For the CDR3, the DNA is TGTGCCTGGAGTTTCTCGGGGAGAAACTATGGCTACACCTTC.

This sequence joins TRBV29-1 and TRBJ2-1, with 12 bases lining up with TRBD2. V was pared by 6 bases and J by 9 bases, with 3 bases of the junction left unmatched. The CDR3 totals 12 residues. Germline V gives CDR1 SQVTM, CDR2 ANQGSEA. The CDR3: CSVLAGGGEQFF. In DNA form, the CDR3 reads TGCAGCGTCCTAGCGGGAGGGGGTGAGCAGTTCTTC.

The chain has TRBV28 and TRBJ2-7; tentatively, D is TRBD2 (6 bases). The germline V gene encodes CDR1 MDHEN and CDR2 SYDVKM. The CDR3 has 14 residues. V shed 6 bases and J shed 4 bases, with 16 bases lying between them. Here the CDR3 DNA reads TGTGCCAGCAGCCCAACAACGGGGGATTACGAGCAGTACTTC. This sequence encodes CASSPTTGDYEQYF.

The J gene is TRBJ2-2, the V gene TRBV27; TRBD2 matches 8 bases. This CDR3 spans 14 amino acids. V lost 7 bases to trimming and J lost 3 bases; unmatched junction nucleotides: 4. CDR1 is MNHEY, CDR2 SMNVEV, per germline (reference sequence). The CDR3 DNA sequence: TGTGCCAGCACTGCGGGAGGATACACCGGGGAGCTGTTTTTT. Translated: CASTAGGYTGELFF.

This clone was seen once. Germline is not matched at one junction end, which may reflect a read error. The chain has TRBV9 and TRBJ2-5; no clear D gene. Germline V gene data show CDR1 as SGDLS and CDR2 as YYNGEE. This CDR3 contains 16 residues. The CDR3 here is CASSVGWLMGKETQYF. The CDR3 nucleotides are TGTGCCAGCAGCGTAGGATGGTTGATGGGCAAAGAAACCCAGTACTTC.

As concerns this clone: Other DNA sequences in the sample encode the same CDR3. In nucleotides, the CDR3 is TGTGCCAGCAGTTTGACAGGGTACAATGAGCAGTTCTTC. It yields the protein CASSLTGYNEQFF. This chain connects TRBV6-5 to TRBJ2-1; 7 bases match TRBD1. Germline lookup yields CDR1 MNHEY and CDR2 SVGAGI. This CDR3 contains 13 residues. V shed 4 bases and J 4 bases; nucleotides not matched to a gene: 1.

This rearrangement joins TRBV14 to TRBJ2-3, with unresolved D. Looked up from germline, CDR1 is SGHDN and CDR2 is FVKESK. V was shortened by 4 bases and J by 1 base, with 18 bases between the two germline ends. The CDR3 consists of 17 residues. CDR3 in amino acids: CASSRFGFPRGTDTQYF. DNA of the CDR3: TGTGCCAGCAGCCGATTCGGGTTTCCCAGAGGCACAGATACGCAGTATTTT. The full variable domain, with the rest looked up from reference TRBV14 and TRBJ2-3, is EAGVTQFPSHSVIEKGQTVTLRCDPISGHDNLYWYRRVMGKEIKFLLHFVKESKQDESGMPNNRFLAERTGGTYSTLKVQPAELEDSGVYFCASSRFGFPRGTDTQYFGPGTRLTVL.

The chain has TRBV7-9 and TRBJ2-1; TRBD2 aligns across 7 bases. After removal of 2 bases from V and 4 bases from J, the junction contained 14 bases not matched to a gene. The germline V gene encodes CDR1 SEHNR and CDR2 FQNEAQ (reference sequence). The CDR3 is made up of 18 amino acids. The CDR3 nucleotides are TGTGCCAGCAGCTTAACCCTCTCGGGGCTAGCGGTTTACAATGAGCAGTTCTTC. Translating gives CASSLTLSGLAVYNEQFF.

This clone appeared a single time. The V and J genes are TRBV18 and TRBJ2-1; 8 bases agree with TRBD1. V lost 3 bases to trimming and J lost 3 bases; unmatched junction nucleotides: 7. The CDR3 contains 16 residues. CDR1 is KGHSH, CDR2 LQKENI, per germline. CDR3 sequence: CASSPKDRVDYNEQFF. CDR3 coding DNA: TGTGCCAGCTCACCCAAGGACAGGGTCGACTACAATGAGCAGTTCTTC.

V is TRBV28 and J is TRBJ2-1, with 7 bases fitting TRBD2. From germline, CDR1 is MDHEN and CDR2 SYDVKM. Unmatched junction bases numbered 5, after V lost 2 bases and J lost 4 bases. The CDR3 sequence is 15 residues long. The DNA of the CDR3 is TGTGCCAGCAGTTTAGCGGGAGCCCTTTACAATGAGCAGTTCTTC. Translating gives CASSLAGALYNEQFF.

This clone was seen only once. This rearrangement joins TRBV14 to TRBJ2-7, with TRBD2 matching over 8 bases. Germline assignment: CDR1 SGHDN and CDR2 FVKESK. The CDR3 is 14 amino acids. With 3 bases clipped from V and 2 bases from J, the junction kept 3 bases outside the gene matches. The CDR3 here is CASSQYGRAYEQYF. CDR3 DNA: TGTGCCAGCAGCCAGTACGGGAGGGCCTACGAGCAGTACTTC.

The chain joins TRBV10-3 to TRBJ2-7, with D perhaps matching TRBD1 (5 bases). CDR3 length equals 13 residues. The V and J ends lost 3 bases and 3 bases respectively, with 9 bases between them. The germline CDR1 and CDR2 sequences are ENHRY and SYGVKD. CDR3 in DNA: TGTGCCATCAGTGACAGGGCCATCTACGAGCAGTACTTC. Encoded protein: CAISDRAIYEQYF.

The genes are TRBV5-1 and TRBJ1-2, with D possibly being TRBD1 (6 bases). The CDR3 loop spans 14 amino acids. V lost 1 base and J lost 6, with 13 bases in between. Germline CDR1 is SGHRS and CDR2 is YFSETQ. The CDR3 region has the DNA TGCGCCAGCAGCTTGTCGGGGGGGCTTGATGGCTACACCTTC. Translating it yields CASSLSGGLDGYTF.

The rearrangement joins TRBV28 to TRBJ1-5; 7 bases map to TRBD1. Germline CDR1 and CDR2: MDHEN and SYDVKM. V was clipped by 4 bases and J by 4 bases; unmatched bases: 4. The CDR3 is made up of 14 amino acids. CDR3 loop: CASSYDRANQPQHF. CDR3 sequence (DNA): TGTGCCAGCAGTTATGACAGGGCAAATCAGCCCCAGCATTTT. Combining the CDR3 with reference TRBV28 and TRBJ1-5 gives the whole variable domain DVKVTQSSRYLVKRTGEKVFLECVQDMDHENMFWYRQDPGLGLRLIYFSYDVKMKEKGDIPEGYSVSREKKERFSLILESASTNQTSMYLCASSYDRANQPQHFGDGTRLSIL.

V gene TRBV6-6 combines with J gene TRBJ1-4; tentative D call: TRBD1 (6 bases). The germline gives CDR1 MNHNY, CDR2 SVGAGI (reference sequence). The CDR3 length is 15 residues. Trimming pared 4 bases from V and 2 bases from J, leaving 11 bases between. CDR3 nucleotides: TGTGCCAGCAGTTCTAACAGGGACACTAATGAAAAACTGTTTTTT. Its translation: CASSSNRDTNEKLFF.

This chain connects TRBV13 to TRBJ2-1; tentatively, D is TRBD2 (5 bases). V dropped 4 bases and J dropped 2 bases, with 12 bases sitting between them. This CDR3 spans 15 amino acids. Germline V gene sequence: CDR1 PRHDT, CDR2 FYEKMQ (reference sequence). This CDR3 reads CASSSPGETYNEQFF. CDR3 nucleotides: TGTGCCAGCAGCTCCCCCGGGGAAACCTACAATGAGCAGTTCTTC. Full variable domain (rest looked up from reference TRBV13 and TRBJ2-1): AAGVIQSPRHLIKEKRETATLKCYPIPRHDTVYWYQQGPGQDPQFLISFYEKMQSDKGSIPDRFSAQQFSDYHSELNMSSLELGDSALYFCASSSPGETYNEQFFGPGTRLTVL.

This chain connects TRBV5-4 to TRBJ2-7; TRBD2 matches 8 bases. The CDR3 totals 16 residues. Trimming took 3 bases from V and 5 from J; bases not matched to a gene: 13. From germline, CDR1 is SGHNT and CDR2 YYREEE (reference sequence). CDR3 sequence reads: CASSSDAGTRSNEQYF. The CDR3 nucleotides are TGTGCCAGCAGCTCCGATGCCGGGACTAGGAGCAACGAGCAGTACTTC.